This TCR beta chain derives from a study of blood T cell repertoires in COVID-19. With 0 bases clipped from V and 13 bases from J, the junction kept 10 bases outside the gene matches. The CDR3 spans 16 residues. CDR1 and CDR2 (germline): KGHSH, LQKENI. Assay: immunoSEQ multiplex PCR; the TCRdb copy retains only in-frame clones and omits some. The data show some 330,000 clones, 88% seen once. The chain joins TRBV18 to TRBJ1-6; 9 nucleotides match TRBD1. Sequencing used peripheral blood. This receptor was obtained from a woman between 45 and 60 years old with active or convalescent COVID-19. The CDR3 coding sequence is TGTGCCAGCTCACCACCGGGTATAGGGACAGGGACCCCCCTCCACTTT. This translates into CASSPPGIGTGTPLHF.